The next 19 T cell receptor beta chains were all read from a single sample in a study of cytomegalovirus exposure and HLA in healthy donors. Vbeta (60) and Jbeta (13) primers were used in the PCR. Sequencing was performed with immunoSEQ multiplex PCR; in TCRdb, only in-frame clones are kept and a portion is missing. The sample comprises under 150,000 clones, approximately 80% of which are singletons, and 2.7% rests with the top ten. Sequenced material: PBMCs. The source is a boy younger than 10 in good health and CMV-seronegative.

The genes are TRBV15 and TRBJ2-1; 11 positions agree with TRBD2. Per germline, CDR1 LNHNV and CDR2 YYDKDF (reference sequence). There are 18 residues in the CDR3. With V trimmed by 0 bases and J by 4 bases, 8 bases remained unmatched. The chain's CDR3 is CATSREGLAAPGYNEQFF. CDR3 DNA: TGTGCCACCAGCAGAGAGGGACTAGCGGCCCCTGGGTACAATGAGCAGTTCTTC.

The chain links TRBV4-3 to TRBJ1-6; D gene uncertain. Deletions cut 0 bases from V and 11 bases from J, with 20 bases between. Germline CDR1 reads LGHNA; CDR2 reads YSLEER. The CDR3 length is 17 residues. The CDR3, as DNA: TGCGCCAGCAGCCAAGAGGTCCGTTCGGAGCGCGCGGCACCCCTCCACTTT. It yields the protein CASSQEVRSERAAPLHF.

The CDR3 DNA reads TGTGCCAGTAGTCCTTCCTCCGGGACACTTTCCTACGAGCAGTACTTC. Translated: CASSPSSGTLSYEQYF. The gene calls are TRBV19 and TRBJ2-7; the D gene is possibly TRBD1 (6 bases). Germline V gene data show CDR1 as LNHDA and CDR2 as SQIVND (reference sequence). V lost 5 bases to trimming and J lost 1 base, with 18 bases between them. The CDR3 contains 16 residues.

This clone was seen more than once but under ten times. V gene TRBV6-1 combines with J gene TRBJ1-5; 8 bases map to TRBD1. V lost 2 bases to trimming and J lost 6 bases; unmatched junction nucleotides: 3. CDR1 and CDR2 (germline): MNHNS, SASEGT. The CDR3 sequence is 14 residues long. CDR3 DNA: TGTGCCAGCAGTGAATACACAGGGGGTCAGCCCCAGCATTTT. It translates to CASSEYTGGQPQHF.

In nucleotides, the CDR3 is TGCAGCGCCCGGAGCTCCTACAATGAGCAGTTCTTC. It is translated as CSARSSYNEQFF. V is TRBV29-1 and J is TRBJ2-1; no definite D call. Trimming shortened V by 7 bases and J by 0 bases, and 7 bases separated the two germline ends. This CDR3 has 12 residues. Germline V gives CDR1 SQVTM, CDR2 ANQGSEA.

This sequence joins TRBV28 and TRBJ1-2; D might be TRBD1 (5 bases). V was pared by 4 bases and J by 5 bases, with 20 bases between. CDR1 and CDR2 from the germline V gene are MDHEN and SYDVKM. The CDR3 is made up of 16 amino acids. CDR3 DNA sequence: TGTGCCAGCAGTTCGGGGGTCGGGGGGATTAGTTATGGCTACACCTTC. As protein: CASSSGVGGISYGYTF.

This sequence joins TRBV30 and TRBJ1-2; 12 nucleotides line up with TRBD1. Germline trimming cut 3 bases from V and 14 bases from J; bases unmatched to any gene: 10. Germline CDR1 reads GTSNPN; CDR2 reads SVGIG (reference sequence). This CDR3 has 13 amino acids. CDR3 DNA sequence: TGTGCCTGGAGCCCGGGACAGGGGGCATCTGGGACCTTC. Residues: CAWSPGQGASGTF.

This chain joins TRBV2 and TRBJ1-2; D gene ambiguous. CDR3 size: 16 residues. Deletions cut 3 bases from V and 0 bases from J, with 14 bases between. From germline, CDR1 is SNHLY and CDR2 FYNNEI. For the CDR3, the DNA is TGTGCCAGCAGTGATTGGGAGACACATCCTAACTATGGCTACACCTTC. Its protein product is CASSDWETHPNYGYTF.

This clone appeared once. CDR3 nucleotides: TGTGCCAGTAGTATTGAGGGGGCCCTTGGGGAAGAGACCCAGTACTTC. This encodes CASSIEGALGEETQYF. This sequence joins TRBV19 and TRBJ2-5; 7 nucleotides agree with TRBD1. Germline V gives CDR1 LNHDA, CDR2 SQIVND (reference sequence). J gave up 3 bases and V 3 bases, and 10 bases lay outside the gene matches. CDR3 size: 16 residues.

This chain uses TRBV25-1 with TRBJ2-3, with TRBD2 identical over 7 bases. Germline CDR1 and CDR2: MGHDK and SYGVNS. The length of the CDR3 is 14 residues. The J segment lost 6 bases and the V segment lost 0 bases, leaving 3 bases of the junction unmatched. The CDR3 is CASSEYLGGDTQYF. CDR3 nucleotides: TGTGCCAGCAGTGAATACCTGGGGGGGGATACGCAGTATTTT. Variable domain in full (rest from reference TRBV25-1 and TRBJ2-3): EADIYQTPRYLVIGTGKKITLECSQTMGHDKMYWYQQDPGMELHLIHYSYGVNSTEKGDLSSESTVSRIRTEHFPLTLESARPSHTSQYLCASSEYLGGDTQYFGPGTRLTVL.

This clone was picked up one time. The V and J genes are TRBV7-9 and TRBJ1-3; TRBD1 might be the D (6 bases). Germline loops: CDR1 SEHNR, CDR2 FQNEAQ (reference sequence). V lost 4 bases and J 0 bases, leaving 16 bases between the germline ends. CDR3 length: 17 amino acids. The CDR3 nucleotides read TGTGCCAGCAGCTCATCGACAGGTCCTTACTCTGGAAACACCATATATTTT. Amino acids: CASSSSTGPYSGNTIYF.

The genes are TRBV19 and TRBJ2-1; a possible D gene is TRBD1 (6 bases). This CDR3 is 14 amino acids long. Germline V CDR1 and CDR2: LNHDA, SQIVND (reference sequence). Trimming removed 5 bases at V and 2 bases at J, with 10 bases between. The CDR3 region has the DNA TGTGCCAGTAGTTTAAGGGACACCTACAATGAGCAGTTCTTC. Protein: CASSLRDTYNEQFF.

The gene calls are TRBV7-3 and TRBJ1-1, with 9 bases fitting TRBD1. This CDR3 has 13 amino acids. The germline gives CDR1 SGHTA, CDR2 FQGTGA. V was clipped by 5 bases and J by 5 bases; unmatched bases: 3. CDR3 protein: CASSQGQGTEAFF. CDR3 nucleotides: TGTGCCAGCAGCCAGGGACAGGGAACTGAAGCTTTCTTT.

This clone was observed once. The chain carries TRBV2 and TRBJ2-1; 9 positions agree with TRBD2. This CDR3 is 14 amino acids long. Trimming took 6 bases from V and 5 from J; bases not matched to a gene: 5. The V gene's germline CDR1 is SNHLY and CDR2 FYNNEI. CDR3 in amino acids: CASRLAGRNNEQFF. The CDR3, as DNA: TGTGCCAGCAGGCTAGCGGGACGAAACAATGAGCAGTTCTTC.

The CDR3 bases are TGTGCCAGCAGCCAAGATGGGACGGCAGGGGGTTTCGGCTATGGCTACACCTTC. As protein: CASSQDGTAGGFGYGYTF. V and J are TRBV4-2 and TRBJ1-2; the match to TRBD1 covers 7 bases. J lost 4 bases, V lost 0 bases, and 14 bases had no gene match. The germline gives CDR1 LGHNA, CDR2 YNFKEQ. This CDR3 spans 18 amino acids.

The rearrangement joins TRBV6-1 to TRBJ1-1, with 8 bases aligning to TRBD1. The CDR3 spans 14 residues. Per the germline V gene, CDR1 is MNHNS and CDR2 is SASEGT. Germline trimming cut 3 bases from V and 4 bases from J; bases unmatched to any gene: 4. The CDR3 DNA sequence: TGTGCCAGCAGTGAGGGCACAGGGGGCACTGAAGCTTTCTTT. Translating it yields CASSEGTGGTEAFF.

The V and J genes are TRBV2 and TRBJ2-7, with 7 bases that match TRBD1. The germline CDR1 and CDR2 sequences are SNHLY and FYNNEI. Losses at the gene ends were 3 bases for V and 2 bases for J; bases not matched to a gene: 4. The CDR3 has 14 amino acids. The CDR3 region has the DNA TGTGCCAGCAGTGAGACAGGGACCCCCTACGAGCAGTACGTC. Its protein is CASSETGTPYEQYV.

This sequence joins TRBV7-2 and TRBJ1-5, with D tentatively TRBD1 (6 bases). The CDR3 covers 17 residues. Germline CDR1 reads SGHTA; CDR2 reads FQGNSA. Trimming shortened V by 0 bases and J by 1 base, and 13 bases separated the two germline ends. CDR3 DNA: TGTGCCAGCAGCTTAGCTGGCCAGGGGCGAAGCAATCAGCCCCAGCATTTT. Its translation: CASSLAGQGRSNQPQHF.

This rearrangement joins TRBV7-2 to TRBJ2-1; 13 bases fit TRBD2. V gave up 6 bases and J gave up 6 bases; unmatched junction bases: 5. The CDR3 is 15 amino acids. CDR1 is SGHTA, CDR2 FQGNSA, per germline. The CDR3 DNA reads TGTGCCAGCAGTCTACTAGCGGGAGGGGGCAATGAGCAGTTCTTC. Its protein is CASSLLAGGGNEQFF.